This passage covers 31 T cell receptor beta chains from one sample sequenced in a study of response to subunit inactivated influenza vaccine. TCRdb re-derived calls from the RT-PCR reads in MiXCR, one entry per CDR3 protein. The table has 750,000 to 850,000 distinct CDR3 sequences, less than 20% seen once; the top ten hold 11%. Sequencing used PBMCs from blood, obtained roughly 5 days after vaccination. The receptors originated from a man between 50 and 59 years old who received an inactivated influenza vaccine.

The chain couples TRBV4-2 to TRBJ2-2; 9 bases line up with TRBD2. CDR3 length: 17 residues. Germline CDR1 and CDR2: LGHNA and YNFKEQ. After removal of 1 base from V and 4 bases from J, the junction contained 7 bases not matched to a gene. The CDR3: CASSQGSLAGTTGELFF. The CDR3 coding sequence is TGTGCCAGCAGCCAAGGAAGTCTAGCGGGAACCACCGGGGAGCTGTTTTTT.

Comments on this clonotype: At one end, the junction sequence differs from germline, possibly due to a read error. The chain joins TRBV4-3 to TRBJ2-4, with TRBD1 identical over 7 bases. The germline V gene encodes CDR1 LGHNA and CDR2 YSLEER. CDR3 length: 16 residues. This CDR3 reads CASSRTGRDRKSIQYF. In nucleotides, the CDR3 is TGCGCCAGCAGTCGGACAGGTCGCGACCGCAAAAGCATTCAGTACTTC.

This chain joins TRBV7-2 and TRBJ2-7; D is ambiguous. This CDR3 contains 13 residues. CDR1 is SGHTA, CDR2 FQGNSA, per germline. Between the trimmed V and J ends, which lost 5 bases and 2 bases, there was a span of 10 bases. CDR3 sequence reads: CASSLQQAYEQYF. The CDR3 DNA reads TGTGCCAGCAGCCTCCAGCAGGCCTACGAGCAGTACTTC.

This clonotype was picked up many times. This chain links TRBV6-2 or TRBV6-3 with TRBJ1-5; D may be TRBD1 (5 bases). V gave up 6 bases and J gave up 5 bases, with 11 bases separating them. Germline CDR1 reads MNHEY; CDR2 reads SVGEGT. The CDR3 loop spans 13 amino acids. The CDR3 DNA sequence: TGTGCCAGCAGGACACAGGCTGATCAGCCCCAGCATTTT. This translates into CASRTQADQPQHF.

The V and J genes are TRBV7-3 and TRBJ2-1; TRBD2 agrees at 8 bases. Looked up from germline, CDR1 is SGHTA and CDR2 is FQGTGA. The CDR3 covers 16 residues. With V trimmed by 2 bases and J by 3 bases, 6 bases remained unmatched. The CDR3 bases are TGTGCCAGCAGCTTATCTGGCGGGAGGAGCTACAATGAGCAGTTCTTC. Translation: CASSLSGGRSYNEQFF.

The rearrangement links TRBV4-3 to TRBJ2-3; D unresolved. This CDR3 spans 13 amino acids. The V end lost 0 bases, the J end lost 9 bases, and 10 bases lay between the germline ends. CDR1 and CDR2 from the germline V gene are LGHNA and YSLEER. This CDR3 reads CASSQEGPTTQYF. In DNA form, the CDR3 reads TGCGCCAGCAGCCAAGAAGGGCCCACCACGCAGTATTTT.

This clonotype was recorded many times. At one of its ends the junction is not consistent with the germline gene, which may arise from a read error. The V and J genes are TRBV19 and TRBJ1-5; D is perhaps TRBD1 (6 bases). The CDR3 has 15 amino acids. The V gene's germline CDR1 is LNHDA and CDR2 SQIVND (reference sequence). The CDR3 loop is CASSTTGYSNQPQHF. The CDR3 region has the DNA TGTGCCAGCAGTACCACAGGGTATAGCAATCAGCCCCAGCATTTT.

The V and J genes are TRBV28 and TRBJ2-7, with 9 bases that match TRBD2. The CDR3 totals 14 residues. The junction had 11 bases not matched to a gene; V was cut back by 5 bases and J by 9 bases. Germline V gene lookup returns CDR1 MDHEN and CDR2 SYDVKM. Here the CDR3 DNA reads TGTGCCAGCAGTCCGCGCCCGGGACTAGCCGCGCAGTACTTC. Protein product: CASSPRPGLAAQYF.

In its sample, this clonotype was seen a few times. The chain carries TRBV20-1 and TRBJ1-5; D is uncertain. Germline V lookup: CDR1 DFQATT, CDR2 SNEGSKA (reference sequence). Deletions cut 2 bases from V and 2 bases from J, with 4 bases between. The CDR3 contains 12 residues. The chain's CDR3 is CSARWGNQPQHF. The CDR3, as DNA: TGCAGTGCTAGATGGGGCAATCAGCCCCAGCATTTT.

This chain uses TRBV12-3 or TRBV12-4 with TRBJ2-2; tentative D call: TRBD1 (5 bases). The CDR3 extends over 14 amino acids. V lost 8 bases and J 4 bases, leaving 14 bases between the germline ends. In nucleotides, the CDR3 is TGTGCCAGCCAACTACAGGTTTCCACCGGGGAGCTGTTTTTT. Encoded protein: CASQLQVSTGELFF.

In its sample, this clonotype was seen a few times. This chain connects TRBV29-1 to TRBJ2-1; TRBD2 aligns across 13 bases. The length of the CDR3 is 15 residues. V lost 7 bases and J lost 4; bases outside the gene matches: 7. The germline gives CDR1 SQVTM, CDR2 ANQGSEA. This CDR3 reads CSARTSGGLYNEQFF. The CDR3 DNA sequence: TGCAGCGCCCGGACTAGCGGGGGCCTATACAATGAGCAGTTCTTC.

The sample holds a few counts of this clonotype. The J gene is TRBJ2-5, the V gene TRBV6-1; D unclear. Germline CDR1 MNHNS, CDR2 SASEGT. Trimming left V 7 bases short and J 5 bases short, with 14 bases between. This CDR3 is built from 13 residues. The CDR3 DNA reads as TGTGCCAGCACCCGGCTAGTGATGGAGACCCAGTACTTC. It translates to CASTRLVMETQYF.

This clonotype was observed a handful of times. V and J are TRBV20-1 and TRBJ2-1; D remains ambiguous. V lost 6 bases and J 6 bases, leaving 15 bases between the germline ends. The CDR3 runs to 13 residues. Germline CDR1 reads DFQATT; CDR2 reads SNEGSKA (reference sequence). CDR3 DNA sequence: TGCAGTGCAACCCGGTCTTGGGGCAATGAGCAGTTCTTC. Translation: CSATRSWGNEQFF.

Here the CDR3 DNA reads TGTGCCAGCAGTCGAGGGACGGTAACTAATGAAAAACTGTTTTTT. This gives the protein CASSRGTVTNEKLFF. The chain carries TRBV6-1 and TRBJ1-4; a possible D gene is TRBD1 (5 bases). Looked up from germline, CDR1 is MNHNS and CDR2 is SASEGT. The CDR3 covers 15 residues. Trimming removed 5 bases from V and 1 base from J, with 11 bases in between.

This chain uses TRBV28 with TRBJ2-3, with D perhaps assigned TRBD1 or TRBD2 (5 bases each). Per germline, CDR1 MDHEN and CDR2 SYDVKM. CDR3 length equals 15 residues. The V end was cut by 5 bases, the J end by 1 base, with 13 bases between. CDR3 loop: CASSPGAIGTDTQYF. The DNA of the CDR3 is TGTGCCAGCAGTCCCGGGGCAATCGGCACAGATACGCAGTATTTT.

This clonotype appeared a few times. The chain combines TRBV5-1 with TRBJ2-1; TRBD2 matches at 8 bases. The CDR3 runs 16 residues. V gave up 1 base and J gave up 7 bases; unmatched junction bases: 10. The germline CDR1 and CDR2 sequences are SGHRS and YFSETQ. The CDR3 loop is CASSLTTGGYGNEQFF. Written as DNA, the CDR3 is TGCGCCAGCAGCTTGACAACGGGAGGGTACGGTAATGAGCAGTTCTTC.

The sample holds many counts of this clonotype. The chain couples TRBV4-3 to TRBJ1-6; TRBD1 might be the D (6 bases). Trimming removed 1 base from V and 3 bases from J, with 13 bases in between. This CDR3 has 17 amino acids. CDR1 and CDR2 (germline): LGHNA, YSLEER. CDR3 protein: CASSQATGLLYNSPLHF. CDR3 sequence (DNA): TGCGCCAGCAGCCAAGCTACAGGGTTACTCTATAATTCACCCCTCCACTTT.

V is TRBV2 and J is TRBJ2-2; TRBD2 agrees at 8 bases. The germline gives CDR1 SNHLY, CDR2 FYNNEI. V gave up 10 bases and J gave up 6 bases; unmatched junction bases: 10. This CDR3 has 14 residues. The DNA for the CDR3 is TGTGCCAAAGCAAGCGGGAGTGAGGCCGGGGAGCTGTTTTTT. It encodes CAKASGSEAGELFF.

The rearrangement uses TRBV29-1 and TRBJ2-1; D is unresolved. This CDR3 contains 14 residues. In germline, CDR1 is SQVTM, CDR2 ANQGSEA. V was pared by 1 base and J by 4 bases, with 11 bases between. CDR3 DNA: TGCAGCGTTGAAGTTGGTATAAGGTACAATGAGCAGTTCTTC. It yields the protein CSVEVGIRYNEQFF.

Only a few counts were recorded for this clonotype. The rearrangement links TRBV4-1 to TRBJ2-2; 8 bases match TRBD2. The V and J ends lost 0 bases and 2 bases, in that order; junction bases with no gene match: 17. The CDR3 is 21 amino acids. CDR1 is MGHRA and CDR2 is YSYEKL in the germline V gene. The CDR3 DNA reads TGCGCCAGCAGCCAAGATCTTCCCCGCGGGAGGCTCGGTTTTAACACCGGGGAGCTGTTTTTT. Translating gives CASSQDLPRGRLGFNTGELFF.

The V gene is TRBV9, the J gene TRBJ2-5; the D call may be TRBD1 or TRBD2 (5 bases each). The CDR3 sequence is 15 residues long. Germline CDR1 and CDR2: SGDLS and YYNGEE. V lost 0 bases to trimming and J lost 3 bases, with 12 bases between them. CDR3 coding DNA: TGTGCCAGCAGCGTAGCAGGGAGTTTGGAAGAGACCCAGTACTTC. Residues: CASSVAGSLEETQYF.

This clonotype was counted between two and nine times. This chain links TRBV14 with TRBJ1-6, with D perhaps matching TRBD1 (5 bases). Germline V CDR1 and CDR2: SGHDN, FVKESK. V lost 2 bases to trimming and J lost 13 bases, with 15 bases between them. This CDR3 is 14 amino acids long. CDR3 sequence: CASSQLAEGWPLHF. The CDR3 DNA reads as TGTGCCAGCAGCCAACTTGCCGAGGGGTGGCCCCTCCACTTT.

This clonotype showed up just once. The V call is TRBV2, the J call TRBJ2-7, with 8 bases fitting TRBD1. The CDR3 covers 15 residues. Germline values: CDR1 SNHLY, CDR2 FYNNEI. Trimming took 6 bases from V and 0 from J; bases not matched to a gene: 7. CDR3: CASRPRGTGSYEQYF. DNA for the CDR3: TGTGCCAGCAGACCCAGGGGGACAGGCTCCTACGAGCAGTACTTC. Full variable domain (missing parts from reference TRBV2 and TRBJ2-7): EPEVTQTPSHQVTQMGQEVILRCVPISNHLYFYWYRQILGQKVEFLVSFYNNEISEKSEIFDDQFSVERPDGSNFTLKIRSTKLEDSAMYFCASRPRGTGSYEQYFGPGTRLTVT.

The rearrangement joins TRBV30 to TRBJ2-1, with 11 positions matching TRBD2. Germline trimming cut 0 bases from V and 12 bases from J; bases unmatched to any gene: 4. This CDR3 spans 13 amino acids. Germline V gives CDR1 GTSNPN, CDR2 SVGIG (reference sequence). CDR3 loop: CAWSVTSGSGQFF. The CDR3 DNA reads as TGTGCCTGGAGTGTAACTAGCGGGAGCGGGCAGTTCTTC.

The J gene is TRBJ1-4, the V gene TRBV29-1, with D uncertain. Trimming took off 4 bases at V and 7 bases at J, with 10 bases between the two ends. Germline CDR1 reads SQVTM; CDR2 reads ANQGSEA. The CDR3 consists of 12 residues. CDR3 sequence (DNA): TGCAGCGTTGCACGGCGTGGTGAAAAACTGTTTTTT. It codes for CSVARRGEKLFF.

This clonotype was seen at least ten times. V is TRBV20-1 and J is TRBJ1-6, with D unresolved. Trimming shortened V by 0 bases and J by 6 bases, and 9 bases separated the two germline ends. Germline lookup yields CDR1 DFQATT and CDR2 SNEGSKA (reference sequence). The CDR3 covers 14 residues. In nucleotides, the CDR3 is TGCAGTGCTAGAGATCCCCGCGGTAATTCACCCCTCCACTTT. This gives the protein CSARDPRGNSPLHF.

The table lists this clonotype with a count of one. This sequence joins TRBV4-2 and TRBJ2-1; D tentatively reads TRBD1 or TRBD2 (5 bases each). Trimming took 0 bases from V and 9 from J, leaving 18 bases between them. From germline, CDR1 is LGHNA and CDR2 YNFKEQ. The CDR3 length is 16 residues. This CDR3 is CASSQDRAGSRGEQFF. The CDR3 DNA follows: TGTGCCAGCAGCCAAGATAGGGCAGGGTCTCGGGGTGAGCAGTTCTTC.

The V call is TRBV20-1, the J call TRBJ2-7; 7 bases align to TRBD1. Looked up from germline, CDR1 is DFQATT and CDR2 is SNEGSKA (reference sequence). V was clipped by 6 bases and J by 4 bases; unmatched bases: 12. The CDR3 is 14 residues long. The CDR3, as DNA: TGCAGTGCCGCAGGGGGACAAGTAGGATACGAGCAGTACTTC. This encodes CSAAGGQVGYEQYF.

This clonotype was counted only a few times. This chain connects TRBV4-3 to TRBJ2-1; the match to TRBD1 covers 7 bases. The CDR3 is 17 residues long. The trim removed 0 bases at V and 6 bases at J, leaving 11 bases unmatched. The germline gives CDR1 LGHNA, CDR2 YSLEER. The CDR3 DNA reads TGCGCCAGCAGCCAAGATGTGGCAGGGGGTTTCCGCAATGAGCAGTTCTTC. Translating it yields CASSQDVAGGFRNEQFF.

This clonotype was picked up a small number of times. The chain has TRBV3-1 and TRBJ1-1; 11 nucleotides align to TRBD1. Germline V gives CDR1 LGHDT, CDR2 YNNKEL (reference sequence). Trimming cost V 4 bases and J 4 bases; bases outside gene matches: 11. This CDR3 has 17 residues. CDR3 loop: CASSPSGQGVRGTEAFF. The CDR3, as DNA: TGTGCCAGCAGCCCATCGGGACAGGGGGTTCGCGGCACTGAAGCTTTCTTT. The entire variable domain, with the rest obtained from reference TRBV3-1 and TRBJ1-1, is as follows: DTAVSQTPKYLVTQMGNDKSIKCEQNLGHDTMYWYKQDSKKFLKIMFSYNNKELIINETVPNRFSPKSPDKAHLNLHINSLELGDSAVYFCASSPSGQGVRGTEAFFGQGTRLTVV.

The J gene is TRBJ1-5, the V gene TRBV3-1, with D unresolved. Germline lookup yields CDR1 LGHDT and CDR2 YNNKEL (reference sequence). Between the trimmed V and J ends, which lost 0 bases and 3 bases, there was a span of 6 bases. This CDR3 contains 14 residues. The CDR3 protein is CASSQEPNNQPQHF. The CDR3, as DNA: TGTGCCAGCAGCCAAGAACCGAACAATCAGCCCCAGCATTTT.